The T cell receptor (beta chain) described here comes from a study of T cells of healthy individuals. TCRdb re-derived calls from the 5' RACE reads in MiXCR, one entry per CDR3 protein. The table lists about 82,000 distinct CDR3 sequences, 4% to 5.5% of them singletons, with 7.5% to 9.5% in the top ten. The J segment lost 4 bases and the V segment lost 5 bases, leaving 6 bases of the junction unmatched. Germline loops: CDR1 SQVTM, CDR2 ANQGSEA. The CDR3 has 14 residues. This clonotype was recorded at least ten times. V usage is TRBV29-1 and J usage is TRBJ2-4; TRBD1 matches 9 bases. This TCR was recovered from a female donor in good health. This CDR3 reads CSVWGGQGKNIQYF. The CDR3 DNA sequence: TGCAGCGTTTGGGGGGGACAGGGTAAAAACATTCAGTACTTC.